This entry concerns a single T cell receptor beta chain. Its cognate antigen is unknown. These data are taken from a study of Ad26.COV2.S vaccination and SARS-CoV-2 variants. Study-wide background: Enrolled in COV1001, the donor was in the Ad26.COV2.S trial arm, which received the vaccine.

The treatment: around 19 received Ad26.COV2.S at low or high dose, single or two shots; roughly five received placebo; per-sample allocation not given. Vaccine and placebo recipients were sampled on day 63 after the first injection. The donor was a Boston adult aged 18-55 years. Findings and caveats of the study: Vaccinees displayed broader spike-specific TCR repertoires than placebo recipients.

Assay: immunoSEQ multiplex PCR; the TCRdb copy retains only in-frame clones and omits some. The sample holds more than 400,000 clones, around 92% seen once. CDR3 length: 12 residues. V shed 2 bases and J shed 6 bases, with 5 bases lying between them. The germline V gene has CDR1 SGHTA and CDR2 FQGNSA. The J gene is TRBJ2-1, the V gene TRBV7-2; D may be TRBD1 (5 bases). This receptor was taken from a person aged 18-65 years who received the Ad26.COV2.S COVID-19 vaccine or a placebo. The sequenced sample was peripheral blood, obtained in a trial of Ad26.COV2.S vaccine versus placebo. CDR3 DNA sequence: TGTGCCAGCAGCTTAAGGGGCAATGAGCAGTTCTTC. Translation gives CASSLRGNEQFF.